This TCR beta chain was identified during a study of blood T cell repertoires in COVID-19 (dated by TCRdb to about 2020). For the study in its entirety: Samples covering the acute and convalescent phases of COVID-19 were provided by collaborators in the United States, Italy and Spain. Samples were obtained from the ongoing ImmuneRACE study (first 160 participants) and from 1,254 subjects provided by 6 global collaborators. Subjects who had been exposed to COVID-19, were actively infected with it, or had recovered from it provided the deeply sampled blood TCRbeta repertoires that made up the dataset. The repertoires were released in a freely available public database intended as a resource for research on the immune response to SARS-CoV-2. Where available, HLA class I and class II types were obtained from metadata supplied by the sample provider rather than from assay-based typing. The material from the prospective study consisted of cDNA or gDNA derived from T cells, B-cell-depleted T cells, or PBMCs. Nearly every sample came with metadata listing a de-identified subject ID, COVID-19 status, age in years and sex.

For CDR1 and CDR2, the germline V gene lists MNHEY and SVGAGI. Including cysteine and phenylalanine, the CDR3 has 14 amino acids. Just CDR3 DNA is preserved here, 42 bases in frame from base 1. Trimming accounts for 5 bases at V and 2 bases at J, while the number of junction bases matched to no gene is 6. Enrolling through a virtual design, the prospective study's participants ranged in age from about 18 to 89 years and lived across some 23 United States geographic areas. In the prospective study, cohorts were assigned on the basis of participant-reported clinical history obtained from a screening survey and a study questionnaire. Recovered participants in ImmuneRACE Cohort 3 were defined by two consecutive negative NP/OP PCR tests, clearance by a healthcare professional, or resolution of symptoms. In the prospective study, mobile phlebotomists collected whole blood, serum and a nasopharyngeal or oropharyngeal swab from each participant. Additional blood draws and questionnaires over an approximately two-month period could optionally be provided by prospective study participants. Blood samples from the prospective study were shipped frozen or at room temperature prior to DNA extraction.

Overall results and qualifications from the work: Clinical and demographic metadata were provided uncurated, with the amount varying by source and participant.

TCRbeta CDR3 regions were amplified from genomic DNA by means of the immunoSEQ Assay, a bias-controlled multiplex PCR. In the authors' own workflow: The number of nucleated cells in each sample was estimated by amplification of reference gene primers within the assay. To quantify the absolute abundance of each unique TCRbeta CDR3 rearrangement, sequence reads were collapsed and filtered. Productive Simpson clonality was computed per sample as the square root of Simpson's diversity index over productive rearrangements. TCRdb retrieved this table from immuneACCESS and kept in-frame rearrangements only. Not all clones are present; in checked studies, unresolved V genes account for under half, and no reason is known for the remainder. V, J and clone size reflect that table, while D and trimming were determined from the DNA. The sample has 150,000 to 200,000 clones on record, over 80% of them singletons. The leading ten clones occupy around 13% of the sample.

In regard to this clone: What antigen it recognizes has not been identified. No quality values exist for individual bases; no much larger clone is one base distant.

Sequencing was performed on PBMCs or T cells enriched from blood (not recorded which). The sequence came from a woman in her sixties or seventies who had recovered from COVID-19. The V gene is TRBV6-5 and the J gene is TRBJ2-7; 7 central nucleotides agree with TRBD1. The bases are TGTGCCAGCAGTAGACAGGGTGCAGCCTACGAGCAGTACTTC. It codes for CASSRQGAAYEQYF.